These 29 T cell receptor beta chains share one sample of origin, sequenced in a study of post-analysis software for immune sequencing data. TCR beta libraries were prepared from cDNA with unique molecular identifiers. TCRdb re-called the PCR reads with MiXCR, one entry per CDR3 protein. Counted here are hundreds of thousands of distinct CDR3 sequences, 25% to 30% occurring once; the ten biggest clones make up 0.55% to 0.65%. For these TCRs, the target antigens are not known. Study-wide points: In patients, 4 to 6 TRBV segments were more frequent than in controls, with TRBV5-6, TRBV5-1 and TRBV20-1 among them.

The sample taken for sequencing was blood. The receptors shown here come from a girl between 10 and 17 years old with multiple sclerosis.

In this sample, this clonotype turned up a few times. Here the CDR3 reads CASSLRRSGHNSPLHF. CDR3 in DNA: TGTGCCAGCAGTTTACGCCGTTCAGGACACAATTCACCCCTCCACTTT. V gene TRBV27 combines with J gene TRBJ1-6; D might be TRBD1 (5 bases). Trimming left V 2 bases short and J 7 bases short, with 15 bases between. This CDR3 contains 16 residues. Germline CDR1 reads MNHEY; CDR2 reads SMNVEV (reference sequence).

The chain couples TRBV4-1 to TRBJ2-1; 9 nucleotides line up with TRBD2. CDR1 and CDR2 from the germline V gene are MGHRA and YSYEKL. The junction had 9 bases not matched to a gene; V was cut back by 4 bases and J by 5 bases. This CDR3 is built from 16 residues. The CDR3 bases are TGCGCCAGCAGCCTTACGGTGAGACTAGCGGACAATGAGCAGTTCTTC. It codes for CASSLTVRLADNEQFF.

This rearrangement joins TRBV18 to TRBJ2-3; TRBD1 is a possible D gene (7 bases). The length of the CDR3 is 14 residues. The V gene lost 3 bases and the J gene lost 4 bases, with 11 bases spanning the gap. Germline assignment: CDR1 KGHSH and CDR2 LQKENI. The CDR3 spells CASSPGRGADTQYF. The CDR3 DNA reads as TGTGCCAGCTCACCGGGCAGGGGGGCAGATACGCAGTATTTT.

The chain is built from TRBV5-1 and TRBJ1-2; TRBD1 might be the D (5 bases). With 3 bases removed from V and 8 bases from J, the gap between germline ends came to 14 bases. The CDR3 runs to 13 residues. In germline, CDR1 is SGHRS, CDR2 YFSETQ. In nucleotides, the CDR3 is TGCGCCAGCAGCTGGACAACAACCGACGGCTACACCTTC. It yields the protein CASSWTTTDGYTF.

This clonotype turned up a few times. The gene calls are TRBV7-2 and TRBJ2-7; 11 bases are shared with TRBD1. CDR1 and CDR2 from the germline V gene are SGHTA and FQGNSA. The CDR3 has 15 amino acids. The V segment lost 5 bases and the J segment 4 bases; nucleotides outside the gene matches: 7. CDR3 sequence: CASSNLGTGGYEQYF. CDR3 in DNA: TGTGCCAGCAGCAACCTCGGGACAGGGGGATACGAGCAGTACTTC.

Regarding this clonotype: At one end the junction does not follow the germline gene, possibly because of a read error. CDR3 DNA: TGCAGTGCTAGAGAGCGGTTCGCGGGATCCTGCAATGAGCAGTTCTTC. Its protein product is CSARERFAGSCNEQFF. The chain recombines TRBV20-1 with TRBJ2-1; tentative D call: TRBD2 (6 bases). Germline assignment: CDR1 DFQATT and CDR2 SNEGSKA (reference sequence). The CDR3 length is 16 residues.

This clonotype has a count of ten or more. The rearrangement links TRBV28 to TRBJ2-6; a possible D gene is TRBD1 (6 bases). The CDR3 covers 18 residues. Germline assignment: CDR1 MDHEN and CDR2 SYDVKM. The V end was cut by 3 bases, the J end by 0 bases, with 15 bases between. The CDR3 coding sequence is TGTGCCAGCAGTTTGGGGTGGACAGTGGGCTCTGGGGCCAACGTCCTGACTTTC. It is translated as CASSLGWTVGSGANVLTF.

For this clonotype: The junction shows a germline mismatch at one end, possibly a read error. The chain joins TRBV28 to TRBJ2-4, with a weak D call TRBD2 (5 bases). The better agreement between TRBJ2-5 and the DNA end casts doubt on the J call. The CDR3 covers 14 residues. Germline CDR1 MDHEN, CDR2 SYDVKM. This chain's CDR3 is CASRLSAPRGTQYF. The CDR3 DNA follows: TGTGCCAGCAGGTTATCGGCCCCACGGGGGACCCAGTACTTC.

The chain is built from TRBV6-6 and TRBJ1-1; 10 bases match TRBD1. V lost 6 bases to trimming and J lost 7 bases; unmatched junction nucleotides: 14. Germline CDR1 MNHNY, CDR2 SVGAGI (reference sequence). The CDR3 is made up of 16 amino acids. The CDR3 coding sequence is TGTGCCAGCAGCCACACACCGGGACAGGGGAAAAATGAAGCTTTCTTT. Its translation: CASSHTPGQGKNEAFF.

The V gene is TRBV29-1, the J gene TRBJ2-7; possibly TRBD1 for D (5 bases). Germline V gene lookup returns CDR1 SQVTM and CDR2 ANQGSEA. V lost 4 bases to trimming and J lost 3 bases, with 10 bases between them. CDR3 length equals 12 residues. DNA for the CDR3: TGCAGCGTTGCGGAAGGGGACTACGAGCAGTACTTC. Residues: CSVAEGDYEQYF.

V is TRBV6-5 and J is TRBJ2-1, with D possibly TRBD1 on 5 matching bases. TRBJ2-7 explains the end of the DNA better; the J call may be wrong. This CDR3 comprises 15 residues. Germline assignment: CDR1 MNHEY and CDR2 SVGAGI. Here the CDR3 reads CASSWTTGSYNEQYF. Written as DNA, the CDR3 is TGTGCCAGCAGTTGGACAACCGGCTCCTACAATGAGCAGTACTTC.

The genes are TRBV20-1 and TRBJ2-4, with D hard to call. V lost 6 bases to trimming and J lost 1 base, with 13 bases between them. CDR3 length: 14 amino acids. CDR1 is DFQATT, CDR2 SNEGSKA, per germline (reference sequence). The DNA for the CDR3 is TGCAGTGCAGCCCACGACGCGGCCAAAAACATTCAGTACTTC. Its translation is CSAAHDAAKNIQYF.

This clonotype came up once. The chain is built from TRBV29-1 and TRBJ2-2; 7 bases agree with TRBD1. This CDR3 has 13 amino acids. Germline CDR1 and CDR2: SQVTM and ANQGSEA. J gave up 0 bases and V 6 bases, and 1 base lay outside the gene matches. CDR3 bases: TGCAGCGTGGGACAGACGAACACCGGGGAGCTGTTTTTT. Amino acids: CSVGQTNTGELFF.

The chain recombines TRBV25-1 with TRBJ1-2, with 8 bases identical to TRBD1. The trim removed 3 bases at V and 6 bases at J, leaving 6 bases unmatched. CDR3 length: 14 residues. From germline, CDR1 is MGHDK and CDR2 SYGVNS. The chain's CDR3 is CASSDLDRGHGYTF. The CDR3 coding sequence is TGTGCCAGCAGTGATCTTGACAGGGGACATGGCTACACCTTC.

The chain carries TRBV14 and TRBJ2-1; 14 bases map to TRBD2. Germline CDR1 reads SGHDN; CDR2 reads FVKESK. The trim removed 5 bases at V and 7 bases at J, leaving 7 bases unmatched. CDR3 length: 16 amino acids. The chain's CDR3 is CASSGQTSGRANEQFF. Here the CDR3 DNA reads TGTGCCAGCAGCGGGCAGACTAGCGGGAGGGCAAATGAGCAGTTCTTC.

V and J are TRBV20-1 and TRBJ2-7, with D unresolved. Germline V CDR1 and CDR2: DFQATT, SNEGSKA (reference sequence). The CDR3 is 14 amino acids. V lost 3 bases, J lost 4 bases, and 16 bases lay in between. CDR3 residues: CSASSLVPPYEQYF. Here the CDR3 DNA reads TGCAGTGCTAGTTCCCTGGTCCCTCCATACGAGCAGTACTTC.

This clonotype was picked up a small number of times. The V and J genes are TRBV3-1 and TRBJ2-1; 7 bases fit TRBD1. The CDR3 has 16 amino acids. V dropped 0 bases and J dropped 1; count of bases not matched to a gene: 3. Per the germline V gene, CDR1 is LGHDT and CDR2 is YNNKEL (reference sequence). CDR3 sequence: CASSQDQGVSYNEQFF. For the CDR3, the DNA is TGTGCCAGCAGCCAAGATCAGGGGGTGTCCTACAATGAGCAGTTCTTC.

This clonotype was recorded a few times. The chain links TRBV20-1 to TRBJ2-7; TRBD1 matches at 9 bases. The J segment lost 0 bases and the V segment lost 6 bases, leaving 3 bases of the junction unmatched. Germline V gene lookup returns CDR1 DFQATT and CDR2 SNEGSKA (reference sequence). This CDR3 has 13 residues. CDR3 coding DNA: TGCAGTGCGATGGACAGGGGCTCCTACGAGCAGTACTTC. It is translated as CSAMDRGSYEQYF.

The CDR3 is CASSPGAGGSYNEQFF. DNA for the CDR3: TGTGCCAGCTCACCAGGTGCGGGAGGCTCCTACAATGAGCAGTTCTTC. The chain joins TRBV18 to TRBJ2-1; 8 nucleotides agree with TRBD2. The CDR3 runs 16 residues. Unmatched junction bases numbered 3, after V lost 2 bases and J lost 0 bases. CDR1 KGHSH and CDR2 LQKENI come from the germline V gene.

This clonotype was detected ten times or more. The rearrangement links TRBV29-1 to TRBJ2-7; TRBD1 matches 8 bases. The CDR3 is 13 residues long. Germline V gene lookup returns CDR1 SQVTM and CDR2 ANQGSEA. V shed 6 bases and J 7 bases; nucleotides not matched to a gene: 11. CDR3 DNA sequence: TGCAGCGTGACAGACAGGGGCGCAGGGGAGCAGTACTTC. The encoded protein is CSVTDRGAGEQYF.

This chain links TRBV20-1 with TRBJ2-3; TRBD2 aligns across 9 bases. The CDR3 spans 14 residues. CDR1 is DFQATT and CDR2 is SNEGSKA in the germline V gene (reference sequence). V gave up 6 bases and J gave up 4 bases; unmatched junction bases: 8. CDR3 DNA sequence: TGCAGTGCCGCGGGGGGGCCATTCGCAGATACGCAGTATTTT. Its protein product is CSAAGGPFADTQYF.

On this clonotype: The junction shows a germline mismatch at one end, possibly a read error. V gene TRBV29-1 combines with J gene TRBJ2-1; D uncertain. This CDR3 contains 15 residues. CDR1 SQVTM and CDR2 ANQGSEA come from the germline V gene. The CDR3 region is CGVRMGWTPSYEQFF. DNA of the CDR3: TGCGGCGTTCGGATGGGCTGGACCCCTTCCTATGAGCAGTTCTTC.

Details on this clonotype: As the CDR3 is not closed by the conserved phenylalanine or tryptophan, this likely results from a read error. The CDR3 sequence: CASSPRIAYNEQFV. The CDR3 region has the DNA TGTGCCAGCAGCCCAAGGATCGCCTACAATGAGCAGTTCGTC. This chain joins TRBV7-9 and TRBJ2-1; D remains unclear. In germline, CDR1 is SEHNR, CDR2 FQNEAQ (reference sequence). The CDR3 has 14 amino acids. Trimming removed 5 bases at V and 2 bases at J, with 10 bases between.

A few counts support this clonotype. The rearrangement joins TRBV7-8 to TRBJ2-5; D ambiguous. V gave up 2 bases and J gave up 5 bases, with 6 bases separating them. The CDR3 contains 12 residues. Per germline, CDR1 SGHVS and CDR2 FQNEAQ. The CDR3: CASSLKWETQYF. DNA of the CDR3: TGTGCCAGCAGCTTAAAATGGGAGACCCAGTACTTC.

The V call is TRBV29-1, the J call TRBJ1-5, with TRBD1 as a possible D gene (6 bases). The CDR3 length is 13 residues. Trimming shortened V by 6 bases and J by 7 bases, and 16 bases separated the two germline ends. Per the germline V gene, CDR1 is SQVTM and CDR2 is ANQGSEA. DNA for the CDR3: TGCAGCGTCGAGGGGGGGTTCGGGCAGCCCCAGCATTTT. It specifies CSVEGGFGQPQHF.

CDR3 protein: CASSGTSGDNEQFF. CDR3 coding DNA: TGTGCCAGCAGCGGGACTAGCGGGGACAATGAGCAGTTCTTC. The gene calls are TRBV12-3 or TRBV12-4 and TRBJ2-1; TRBD2 agrees at 13 bases. This CDR3 has 14 residues. Trimming took 6 bases from V and 5 from J; bases not matched to a gene: 1.

This clonotype turned up a few times. The chain is built from TRBV6-5 and TRBJ2-5; tentative D call: TRBD1 (6 bases). Trimming took 5 bases from V and 5 from J, leaving 18 bases between them. The germline gives CDR1 MNHEY, CDR2 SVGAGI. The CDR3 consists of 15 residues. In DNA form, the CDR3 reads TGTGCCAGCAGTAAAGTACAGGGTGTGGGGGAGACCCAGTACTTC. Protein: CASSKVQGVGETQYF.

The table lists this clonotype with a few counts. This chain links TRBV20-1 with TRBJ2-1, with 11 bases aligning to TRBD1. V dropped 6 bases and J dropped 5; count of bases not matched to a gene: 9. The CDR3 has 15 amino acids. Looked up from germline, CDR1 is DFQATT and CDR2 is SNEGSKA (reference sequence). In DNA form, the CDR3 reads TGCAGTGCGGGGACCGGGACAGGGGGAGACAATGAGCAGTTCTTC. As protein: CSAGTGTGGDNEQFF.

The CDR3 DNA follows: TGTGCCAGCAGTTTATCTGGGCCCCTCCAAGAGACCCAGTACTTC. It codes for CASSLSGPLQETQYF. The genes are TRBV28 and TRBJ2-5; D not resolved. V shed 1 base and J shed 1 base, with 10 bases lying between them. Germline CDR1 is MDHEN and CDR2 is SYDVKM. The CDR3 length is 15 residues.